The present entry profiles one TCR beta chain with its context. Its specificity is not known. This entry is derived from a study of cytotoxic CD8 clonotypes in ibrutinib-treated CLL. CDR3 length: 16 amino acids. Trimming removed 0 bases from V and 4 bases from J, with 16 bases in between. Germline assignment: CDR1 MNHEY and CDR2 SVGAGI. Findings and caveats of the study: T-cell clonality at baseline went above that of age-matched healthy donors and rose and fell with circulating CD8+ T-cell counts. At progression, clonality fell back toward baseline after rising at ibrutinib response.

Assay: immunoSEQ multiplex PCR; the TCRdb copy retains only in-frame clones and omits some. The data hold some 130,000 clones, with over 75% observed a single time. The V and J genes are TRBV6-5 and TRBJ2-7; D may correspond to TRBD1 or TRBD2 (5 bases each). Sequenced here: PBMCs, sampled after 24 months of ibrutinib treatment. The receptor was derived from a human donor with chronic lymphocytic leukemia. The CDR3 reads CASSYSMLRGPYEQYF. The CDR3 DNA is TGTGCCAGCAGTTACTCGATGCTCCGGGGCCCTTACGAGCAGTACTTC.